This TCR beta chain was recovered during a study of blood T cell repertoires in COVID-19. Trimming removed 2 bases at V and 3 bases at J, with 10 bases between. This CDR3 region has 14 residues. Germline-derived CDR1 and CDR2 are SNHLY and FYNNEI. Using immunoSEQ multiplex PCR, the repertoire was profiled, and TCRdb retains in-frame clones only, with some absent. The sample holds about 15,000 clones, more than 85% seen once. The source is a man aged 55 to 70 with acute or convalescent COVID-19. This chain links TRBV2 with TRBJ1-1, with a tentative D call TRBD1 (6 bases). Specimen: peripheral blood. The CDR3 is CASSEQGRDTEAFF. DNA for the CDR3: TGTGCCAGCAGTGAACAGGGGCGCGACACTGAAGCTTTCTTT.